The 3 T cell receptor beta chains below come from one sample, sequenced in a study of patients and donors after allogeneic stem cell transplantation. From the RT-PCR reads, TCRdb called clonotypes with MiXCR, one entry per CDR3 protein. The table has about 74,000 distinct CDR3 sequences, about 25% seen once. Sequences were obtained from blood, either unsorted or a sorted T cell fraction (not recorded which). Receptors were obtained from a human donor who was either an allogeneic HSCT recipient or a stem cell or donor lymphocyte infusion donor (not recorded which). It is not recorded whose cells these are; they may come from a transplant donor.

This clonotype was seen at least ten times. The CDR3 coding sequence is TGCGCCAGCAGCTTGGGCGTCTATGGCTACACCTTC. Encoded protein: CASSLGVYGYTF. The rearrangement uses TRBV5-1 and TRBJ1-2, with D hard to call. Germline V gene sequence: CDR1 SGHRS, CDR2 YFSETQ. Trimming stripped 0 bases from V and 4 bases from J, with 4 bases between. The CDR3 consists of 12 residues. The full variable domain, its missing parts supplied by reference TRBV5-1 and TRBJ1-2, is KAGVTQTPRYLIKTRGQQVTLSCSPISGHRSVSWYQQTPGQGLQFLFEYFSETQRNKGNFPGRFSGRQFSNSRSEMNVSTLELGDSALYLCASSLGVYGYTFGSGTRLTVV.

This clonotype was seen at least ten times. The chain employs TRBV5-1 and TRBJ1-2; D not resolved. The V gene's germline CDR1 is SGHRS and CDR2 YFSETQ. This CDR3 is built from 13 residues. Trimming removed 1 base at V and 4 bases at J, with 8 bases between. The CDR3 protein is CASSLSSVYGYTF. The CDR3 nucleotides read TGCGCCAGCAGCTTGTCTTCAGTCTATGGCTACACCTTC.

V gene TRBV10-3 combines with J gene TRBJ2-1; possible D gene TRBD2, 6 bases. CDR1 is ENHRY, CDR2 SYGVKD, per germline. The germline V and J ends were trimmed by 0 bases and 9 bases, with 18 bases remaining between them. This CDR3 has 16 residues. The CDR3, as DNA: TGTGCCATCAGTGAGTCAGGCACTACAGCGGAGGGTGAGCAGTTCTTC. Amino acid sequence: CAISESGTTAEGEQFF.